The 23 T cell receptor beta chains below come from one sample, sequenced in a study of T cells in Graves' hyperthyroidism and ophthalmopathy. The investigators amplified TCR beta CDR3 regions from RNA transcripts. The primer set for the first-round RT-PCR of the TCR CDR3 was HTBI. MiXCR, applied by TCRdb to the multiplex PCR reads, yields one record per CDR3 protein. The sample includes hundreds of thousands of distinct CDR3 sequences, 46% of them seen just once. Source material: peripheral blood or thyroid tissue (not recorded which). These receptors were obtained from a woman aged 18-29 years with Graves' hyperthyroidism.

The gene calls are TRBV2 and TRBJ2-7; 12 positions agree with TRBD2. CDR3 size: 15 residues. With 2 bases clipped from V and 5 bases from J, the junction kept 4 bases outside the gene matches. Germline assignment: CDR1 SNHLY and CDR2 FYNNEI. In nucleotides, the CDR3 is TGTGCCAGCAGTGAACTAGCGGGAGGGCCCAACGAGCAGTACTTC. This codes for CASSELAGGPNEQYF.

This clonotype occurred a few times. The CDR3 DNA reads TGTGCCAGCAGGGACGGGAGCTCCTATAATTCACCCCTCCACTTT. The encoded protein is CASRDGSSYNSPLHF. The chain joins TRBV19 to TRBJ1-6; TRBD1 is a possible D gene (5 bases). The CDR3 is made up of 15 amino acids. The V end was cut by 9 bases, the J end by 0 bases, with 12 bases between. Germline values: CDR1 LNHDA, CDR2 SQIVND (reference sequence).

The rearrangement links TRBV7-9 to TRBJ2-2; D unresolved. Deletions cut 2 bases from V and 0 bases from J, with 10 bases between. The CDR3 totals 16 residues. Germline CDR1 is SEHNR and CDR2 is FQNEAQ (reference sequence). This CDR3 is CASSLLGPANTGELFF. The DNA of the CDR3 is TGTGCCAGCAGCTTACTCGGTCCGGCGAACACCGGGGAGCTGTTTTTT.

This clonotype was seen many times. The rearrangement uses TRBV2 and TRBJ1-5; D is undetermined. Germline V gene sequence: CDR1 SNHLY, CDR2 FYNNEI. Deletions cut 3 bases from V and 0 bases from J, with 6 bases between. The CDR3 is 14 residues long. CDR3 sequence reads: CASSDEYSNQPQHF. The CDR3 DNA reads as TGTGCCAGCAGTGATGAGTATAGCAATCAGCCCCAGCATTTT.

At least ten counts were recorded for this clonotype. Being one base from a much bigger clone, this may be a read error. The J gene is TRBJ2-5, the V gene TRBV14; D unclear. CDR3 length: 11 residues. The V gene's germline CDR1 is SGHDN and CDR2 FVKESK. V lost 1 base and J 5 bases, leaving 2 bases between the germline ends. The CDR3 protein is CASSQVETQYF. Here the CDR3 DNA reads TGTGCCAGCAGCCAAGTGGAGACCCAGTACTTC.

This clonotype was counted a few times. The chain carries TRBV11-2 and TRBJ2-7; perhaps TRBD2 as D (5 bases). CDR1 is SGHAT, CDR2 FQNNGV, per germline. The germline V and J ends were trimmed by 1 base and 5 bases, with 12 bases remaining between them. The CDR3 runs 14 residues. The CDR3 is CASSLVRGPHEQYF. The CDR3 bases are TGTGCCAGCAGCTTAGTGCGAGGGCCCCACGAGCAGTACTTC.

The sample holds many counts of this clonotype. The CDR3, as DNA: TGTGCCAGTAGTACGGTCTTCTCTGGGGCCAACGTCCTGACTTTC. This codes for CASSTVFSGANVLTF. The V call is TRBV19, the J call TRBJ2-6; D is uncertain. CDR1 and CDR2 from the germline V gene are LNHDA and SQIVND (reference sequence). V gave up 4 bases and J gave up 0 bases, with 7 bases separating them. The CDR3 consists of 15 residues.

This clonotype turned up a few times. CDR3 region: CASSLDPGLDYGYTF. As DNA, the CDR3 is TGTGCCAGCAGCTTGGATCCAGGGTTGGACTATGGCTACACCTTC. The chain links TRBV7-9 to TRBJ1-2; TRBD1 might be the D (5 bases). The CDR3 is 15 amino acids. V lost 3 bases and J 3 bases, leaving 14 bases between the germline ends. Germline assignment: CDR1 SEHNR and CDR2 FQNEAQ (reference sequence).

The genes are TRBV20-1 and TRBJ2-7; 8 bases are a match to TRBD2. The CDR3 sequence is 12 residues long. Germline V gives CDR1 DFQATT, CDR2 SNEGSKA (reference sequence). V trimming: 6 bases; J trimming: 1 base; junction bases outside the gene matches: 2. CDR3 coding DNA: TGCAGTGCGCAGCGGGAGTCCTACGAGCAGTACTTC. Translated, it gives CSAQRESYEQYF.

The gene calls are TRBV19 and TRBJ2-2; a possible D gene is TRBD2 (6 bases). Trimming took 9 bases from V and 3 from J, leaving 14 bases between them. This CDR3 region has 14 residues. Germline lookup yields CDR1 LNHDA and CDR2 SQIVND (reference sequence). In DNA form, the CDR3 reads TGTGCCAGCCAGCCGGGACTTCACACCGGGGAGCTGTTTTTT. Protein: CASQPGLHTGELFF.

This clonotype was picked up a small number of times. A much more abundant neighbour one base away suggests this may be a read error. CDR3 in amino acids: CASGARTDTQYF. DNA for the CDR3: TGTGCCAGCGGGGCCCGCACAGATACGCAGTATTTT. The chain links TRBV7-8 to TRBJ2-3, with TRBD1 as a possible D gene (5 bases). The CDR3 contains 12 residues. Germline CDR1 and CDR2: SGHVS and FQNEAQ. The V end was cut by 8 bases, the J end by 1 base, with 7 bases between.

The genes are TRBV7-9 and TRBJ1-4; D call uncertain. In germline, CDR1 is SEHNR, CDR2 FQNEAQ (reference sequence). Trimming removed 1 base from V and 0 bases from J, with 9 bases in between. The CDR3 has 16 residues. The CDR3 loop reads CASSLGVLPTNEKLFF. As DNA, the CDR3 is TGTGCCAGCAGCTTAGGGGTACTACCAACTAATGAAAAACTGTTTTTT.

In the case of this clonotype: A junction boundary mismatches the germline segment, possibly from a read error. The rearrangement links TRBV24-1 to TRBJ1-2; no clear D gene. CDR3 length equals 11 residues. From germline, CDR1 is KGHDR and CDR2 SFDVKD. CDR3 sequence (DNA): TGCGCCACCAGCACTAACTATGGCTACACCTTC. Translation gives CATSTNYGYTF.

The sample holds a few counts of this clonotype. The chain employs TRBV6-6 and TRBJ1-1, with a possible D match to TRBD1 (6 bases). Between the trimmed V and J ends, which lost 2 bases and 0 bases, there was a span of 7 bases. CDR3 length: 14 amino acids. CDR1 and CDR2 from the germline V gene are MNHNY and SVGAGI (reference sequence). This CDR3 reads CASSYRTVNTEAFF. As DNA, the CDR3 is TGTGCCAGCAGTTACCGGACAGTGAACACTGAAGCTTTCTTT.

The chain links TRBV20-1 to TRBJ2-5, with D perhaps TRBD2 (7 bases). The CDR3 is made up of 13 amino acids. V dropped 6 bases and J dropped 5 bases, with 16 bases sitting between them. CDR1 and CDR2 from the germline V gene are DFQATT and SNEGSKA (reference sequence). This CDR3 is CSANLRGGETQYF. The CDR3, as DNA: TGCAGTGCAAATCTCAGGGGAGGGGAGACCCAGTACTTC.

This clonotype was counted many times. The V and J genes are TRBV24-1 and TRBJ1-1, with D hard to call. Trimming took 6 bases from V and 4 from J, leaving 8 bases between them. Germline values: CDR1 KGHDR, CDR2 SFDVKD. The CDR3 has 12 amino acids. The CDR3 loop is CATSMGSTEAFF. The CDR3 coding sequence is TGTGCCACCAGTATGGGGTCCACTGAAGCTTTCTTT.

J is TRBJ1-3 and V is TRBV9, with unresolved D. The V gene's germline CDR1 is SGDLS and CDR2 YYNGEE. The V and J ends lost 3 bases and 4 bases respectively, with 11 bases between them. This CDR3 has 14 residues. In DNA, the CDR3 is TGTGCCAGCAGCGGGGATGGACCGGGAAACACCATATATTTT. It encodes CASSGDGPGNTIYF.

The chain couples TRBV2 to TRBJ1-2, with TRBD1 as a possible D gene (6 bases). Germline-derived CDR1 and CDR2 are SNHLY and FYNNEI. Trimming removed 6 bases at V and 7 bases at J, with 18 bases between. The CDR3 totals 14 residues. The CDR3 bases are TGTGCCAGCAGCGCCGCGGGGGCCGGGGGTGGCTACACCTTC. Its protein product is CASSAAGAGGGYTF.

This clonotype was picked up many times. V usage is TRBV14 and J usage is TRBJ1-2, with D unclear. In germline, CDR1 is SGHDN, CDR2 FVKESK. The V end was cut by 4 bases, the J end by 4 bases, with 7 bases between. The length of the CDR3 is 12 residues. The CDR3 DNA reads TGTGCCAGCAGCCCCGTTGGCTATGGCTACACCTTC. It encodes CASSPVGYGYTF.

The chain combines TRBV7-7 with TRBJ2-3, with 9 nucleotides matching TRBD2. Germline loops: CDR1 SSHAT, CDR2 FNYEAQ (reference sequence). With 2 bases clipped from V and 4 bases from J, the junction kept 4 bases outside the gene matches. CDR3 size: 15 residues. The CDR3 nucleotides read TGTGCCAGCAGCTTACTTAGCGGGAGACCAGATACGCAGTATTTT. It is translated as CASSLLSGRPDTQYF.

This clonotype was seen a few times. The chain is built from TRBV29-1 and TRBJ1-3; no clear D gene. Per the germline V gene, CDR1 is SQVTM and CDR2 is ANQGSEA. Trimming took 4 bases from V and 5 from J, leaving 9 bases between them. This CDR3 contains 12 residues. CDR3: CSVVFGRNTIYF. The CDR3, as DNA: TGCAGCGTTGTCTTCGGGAGAAACACCATATATTTT.

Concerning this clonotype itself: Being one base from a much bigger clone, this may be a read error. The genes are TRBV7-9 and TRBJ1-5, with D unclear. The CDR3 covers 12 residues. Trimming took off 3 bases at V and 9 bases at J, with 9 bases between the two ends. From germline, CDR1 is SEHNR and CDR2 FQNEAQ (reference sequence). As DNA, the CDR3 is TGTGCCAGCAGCTTCGGGTCTCGGCCCCAGCATTTT. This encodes CASSFGSRPQHF. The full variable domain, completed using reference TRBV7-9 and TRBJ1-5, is DTGVSQNPRHKITKRGQNVTFRCDPISEHNRLYWYRQTLGQGPEFLTYFQNEAQLEKSRLLSDRFSAERPKGSFSTLEIQRTEQGDSAMYLCASSFGSRPQHFGDGTRLSIL.

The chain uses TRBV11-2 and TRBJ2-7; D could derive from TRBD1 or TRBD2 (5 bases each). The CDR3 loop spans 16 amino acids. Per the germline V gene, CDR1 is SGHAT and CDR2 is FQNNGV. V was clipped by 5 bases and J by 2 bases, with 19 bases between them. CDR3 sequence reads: CASSTPRDPGAYEQYF. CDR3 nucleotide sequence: TGTGCCAGCAGCACCCCCCGGGACCCTGGGGCCTACGAGCAGTACTTC.